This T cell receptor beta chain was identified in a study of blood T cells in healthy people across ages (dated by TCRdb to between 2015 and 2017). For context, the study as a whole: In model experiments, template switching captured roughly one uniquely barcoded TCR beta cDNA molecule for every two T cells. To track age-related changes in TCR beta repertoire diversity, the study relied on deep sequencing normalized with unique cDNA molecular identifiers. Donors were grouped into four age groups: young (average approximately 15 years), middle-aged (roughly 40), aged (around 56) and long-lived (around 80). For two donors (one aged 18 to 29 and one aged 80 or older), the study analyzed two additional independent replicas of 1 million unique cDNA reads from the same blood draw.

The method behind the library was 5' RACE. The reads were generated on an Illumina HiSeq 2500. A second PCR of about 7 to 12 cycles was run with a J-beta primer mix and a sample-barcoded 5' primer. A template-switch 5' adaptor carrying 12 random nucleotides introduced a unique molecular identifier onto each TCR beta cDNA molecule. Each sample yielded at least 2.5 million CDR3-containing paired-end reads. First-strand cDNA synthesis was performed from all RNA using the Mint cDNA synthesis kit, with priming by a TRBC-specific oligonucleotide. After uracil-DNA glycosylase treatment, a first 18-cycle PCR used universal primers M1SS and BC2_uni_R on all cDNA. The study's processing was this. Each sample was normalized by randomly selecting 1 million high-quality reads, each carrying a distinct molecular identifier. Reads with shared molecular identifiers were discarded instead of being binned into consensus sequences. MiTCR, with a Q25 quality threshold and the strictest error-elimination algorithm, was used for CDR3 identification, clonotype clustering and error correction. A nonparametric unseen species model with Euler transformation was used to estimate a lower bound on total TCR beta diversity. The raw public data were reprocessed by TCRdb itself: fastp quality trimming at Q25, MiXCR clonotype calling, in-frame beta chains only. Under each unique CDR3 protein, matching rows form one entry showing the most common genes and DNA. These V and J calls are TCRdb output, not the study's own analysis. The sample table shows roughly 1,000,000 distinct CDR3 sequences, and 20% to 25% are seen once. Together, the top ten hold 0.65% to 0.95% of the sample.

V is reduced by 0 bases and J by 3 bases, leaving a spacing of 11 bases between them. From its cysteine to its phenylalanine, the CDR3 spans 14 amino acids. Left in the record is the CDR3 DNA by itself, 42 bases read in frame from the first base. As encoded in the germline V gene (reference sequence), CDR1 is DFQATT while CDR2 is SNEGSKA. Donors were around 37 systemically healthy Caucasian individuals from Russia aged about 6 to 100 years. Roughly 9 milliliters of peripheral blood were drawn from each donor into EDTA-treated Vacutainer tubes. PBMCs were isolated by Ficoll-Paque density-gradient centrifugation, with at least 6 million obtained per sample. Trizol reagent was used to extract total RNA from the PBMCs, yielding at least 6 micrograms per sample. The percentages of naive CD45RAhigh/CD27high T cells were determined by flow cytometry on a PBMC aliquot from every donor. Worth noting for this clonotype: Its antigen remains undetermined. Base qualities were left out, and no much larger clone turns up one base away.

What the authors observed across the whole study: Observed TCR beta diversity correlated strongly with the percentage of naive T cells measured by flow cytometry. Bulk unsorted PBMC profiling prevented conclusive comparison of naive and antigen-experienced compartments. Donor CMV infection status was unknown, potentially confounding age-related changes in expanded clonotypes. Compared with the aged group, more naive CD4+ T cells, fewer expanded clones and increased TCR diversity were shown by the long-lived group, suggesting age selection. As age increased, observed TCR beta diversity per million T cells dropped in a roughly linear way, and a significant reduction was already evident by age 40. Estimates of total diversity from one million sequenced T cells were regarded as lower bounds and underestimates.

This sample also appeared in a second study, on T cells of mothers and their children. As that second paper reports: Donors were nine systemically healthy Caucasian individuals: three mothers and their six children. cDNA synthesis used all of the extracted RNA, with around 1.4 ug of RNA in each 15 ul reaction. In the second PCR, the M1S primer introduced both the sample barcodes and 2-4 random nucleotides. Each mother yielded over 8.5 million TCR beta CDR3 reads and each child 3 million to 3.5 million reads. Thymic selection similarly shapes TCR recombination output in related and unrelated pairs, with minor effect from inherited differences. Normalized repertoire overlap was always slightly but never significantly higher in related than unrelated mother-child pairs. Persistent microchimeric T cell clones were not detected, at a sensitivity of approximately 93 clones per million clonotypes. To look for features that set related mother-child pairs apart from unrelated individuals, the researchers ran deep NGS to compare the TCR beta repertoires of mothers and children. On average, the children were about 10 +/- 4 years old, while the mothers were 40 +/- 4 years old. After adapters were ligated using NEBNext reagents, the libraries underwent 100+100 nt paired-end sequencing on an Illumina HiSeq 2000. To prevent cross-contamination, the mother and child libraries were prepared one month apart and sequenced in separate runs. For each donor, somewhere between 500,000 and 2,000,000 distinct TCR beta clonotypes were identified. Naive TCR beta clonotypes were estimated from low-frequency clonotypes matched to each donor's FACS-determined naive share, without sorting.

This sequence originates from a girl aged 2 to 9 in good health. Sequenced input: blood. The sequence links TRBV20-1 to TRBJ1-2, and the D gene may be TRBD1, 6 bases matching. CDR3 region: CSARDRGQDYGYTF. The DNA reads TGCAGTGCTAGAGACAGGGGCCAGGACTATGGCTACACCTTC.